This entry lists 18 T cell receptor beta chains sequenced from one sample in a study of neurological immune-mediated disorders (dated by TCRdb to about 2019). The label giving this sample's time point can be read as: longitudinal time-point 1 (baseline). The protocol used for the library was 5' RACE. This sample was sequenced with an Illumina HiSeq 2500. TCRdb took the public reads, trimmed them with fastp at Q25, ran MiXCR for clone calling and kept in-frame beta chains. Every CDR3 protein is listed once, alongside the most common genes and DNA of its rows. The sample table records approximately 37,000 distinct CDR3 sequences; roughly 3.1% of these occur just once. Around 8% of the sample is held by the ten biggest clonotypes. The sample taken for sequencing was PBMCs. Receptors originate from a woman aged 55-70 years with multiple sclerosis.

This clonotype showed up many times. The chain links TRBV7-9 to TRBJ2-2; D gene unclear. Trimming removed 8 bases from V and 0 bases from J, with 13 bases in between. The germline V gene has CDR1 SEHNR and CDR2 FQNEAQ (reference sequence). The CDR3 has 15 amino acids. The CDR3 is CASDIGDANTGELFF. As DNA, the CDR3 is TGTGCCAGCGACATCGGAGACGCGAACACCGGGGAGCTGTTTTTT.

The V call is TRBV12-3 or TRBV12-4, the J call TRBJ2-7; TRBD1 agrees at 9 bases. V dropped 6 bases and J dropped 2; count of bases not matched to a gene: 2. This CDR3 contains 13 residues. CDR3 DNA sequence: TGTGCCAGCAGCCGGACAGGGGCCTACGAGCAGTACTTC. Protein product: CASSRTGAYEQYF.

This clonotype occurred many times. The chain recombines TRBV5-1 with TRBJ1-2, with D unclear. The CDR3 has 13 amino acids. The germline V gene encodes CDR1 SGHRS and CDR2 YFSETQ. Trimming pared 0 bases from V and 10 bases from J, leaving 13 bases between. The CDR3 bases are TGCGCCAGCAGCTTGGATCGGGTGGAGGCCTACACCTTC. Protein: CASSLDRVEAYTF. Based on the CDR3 plus reference TRBV5-1 and TRBJ1-2, the full variable domain is KAGVTQTPRYLIKTRGQQVTLSCSPISGHRSVSWYQQTPGQGLQFLFEYFSETQRNKGNFPGRFSGRQFSNSRSEMNVSTLELGDSALYLCASSLDRVEAYTFGSGTRLTVV.

This clonotype ranks as medium-sized. The chain combines TRBV29-1 with TRBJ2-5; D not resolved. Germline CDR1 reads SQVTM; CDR2 reads ANQGSEA. V was pared by 1 base and J by 5 bases, with 5 bases between. The CDR3 sequence is 11 residues long. CDR3 sequence: CSVEVGETQYF. The CDR3 DNA is TGCAGCGTTGAAGTCGGGGAGACCCAGTACTTC.

The table lists this clonotype with many counts. The chain combines TRBV5-1 with TRBJ2-1; 9 bases are shared with TRBD2. The CDR3 contains 15 residues. Germline V CDR1 and CDR2: SGHRS, YFSETQ. Unmatched junction bases numbered 9, after V lost 4 bases and J lost 7 bases. The CDR3 DNA sequence: TGCGCCAGCAGCCCTAATGCGGGGGGGCGAAATGAGCAGTTCTTC. Amino acid sequence: CASSPNAGGRNEQFF.

This clonotype was seen at least ten times. This chain uses TRBV20-1 with TRBJ2-1, with 9 bases fitting TRBD1. Germline V CDR1 and CDR2: DFQATT, SNEGSKA (reference sequence). The V and J ends lost 6 bases and 9 bases, in that order; junction bases with no gene match: 9. The CDR3 runs 13 residues. CDR3 sequence reads: CSAVNRGQGEQFF. CDR3 nucleotides: TGCAGTGCCGTCAACAGGGGGCAAGGTGAGCAGTTCTTC.

As concerns this clonotype: This may arise from a read error, as a much more abundant clone is one base away. The V call is TRBV20-1, the J call TRBJ1-5; 7 nucleotides align to TRBD1. The CDR3 is 13 amino acids. The germline CDR1 and CDR2 sequences are DFQATT and SNEGSKA (reference sequence). The DNA of the CDR3 is TGCAGTGCTAGGGCCACAGGGGCTCAGCCCCAGAATTTT. Translated, it gives CSARATGAQPQNF.

In this sample, this clonotype turned up a few times. The V and J genes are TRBV11-2 and TRBJ2-7, with 8 bases that match TRBD2. Germline V CDR1 and CDR2: SGHAT, FQNNGV. After removal of 5 bases from V and 4 bases from J, the junction contained 13 bases not matched to a gene. This CDR3 has 16 amino acids. CDR3: CASSQSGLGGAYEQYF. The DNA for the CDR3 is TGTGCCAGCAGCCAAAGCGGACTCGGGGGGGCTTACGAGCAGTACTTC.

In its sample, this clonotype was seen many times. V and J are TRBV18 and TRBJ2-7; 9 nucleotides agree with TRBD1. In germline, CDR1 is KGHSH, CDR2 LQKENI. The V and J ends lost 3 bases and 5 bases, in that order; junction bases with no gene match: 8. This CDR3 is 15 amino acids long. In nucleotides, the CDR3 is TGTGCCAGCTCACCCCGGACAGGGGCCCTCGACGAGCAGTACTTC. It specifies CASSPRTGALDEQYF.

In this sample, this clonotype turned up a few times. The junction differs from germline at one of its ends, possibly a read error. The chain has TRBV5-1 and TRBJ1-6; possibly TRBD1 for D (6 bases). CDR1 and CDR2 from the germline V gene are SGHRS and YFSETQ. The CDR3 totals 14 residues. The CDR3 region is CASSLSGVNSTLNF. In nucleotides, the CDR3 is TGCGCCAGCAGCTTGTCAGGGGTAAATTCAACCCTCAACTTT.

The sample holds many counts of this clonotype. CDR3 nucleotide sequence: TGCAGCACGACTAGCGGGGGGGCGGCAGATACGCAGTATTTT. Protein product: CSTTSGGAADTQYF. The chain uses TRBV29-1 and TRBJ2-3; the match to TRBD2 covers 14 bases. The CDR3 consists of 14 residues. Germline CDR1 is SQVTM and CDR2 is ANQGSEA. V shed 8 bases and J 4 bases; nucleotides not matched to a gene: 5.

This clonotype appeared many times. V is TRBV7-6 and J is TRBJ2-2; perhaps TRBD1 as D (6 bases). Trimming took off 4 bases at V and 0 bases at J, with 9 bases between the two ends. Looked up from germline, CDR1 is SGHVS and CDR2 is FNYEAQ. The length of the CDR3 is 15 residues. Here the CDR3 DNA reads TGTGCCAGCAGCTCAACAGGGTCGAACACCGGGGAGCTGTTTTTT. Protein sequence: CASSSTGSNTGELFF.

V gene TRBV6-1 combines with J gene TRBJ2-2, with 8 bases that match TRBD2. Trimming at V came to 6 bases and at J to 4 bases, leaving 16 bases not matched to a gene. The CDR3 has 18 amino acids. CDR1 is MNHNS, CDR2 SASEGT, per germline. The CDR3 nucleotides read TGTGCCAGCAGCAGCGGCTTTTTCGGGGGGGCCTCCACCGGGGAGCTGTTTTTT. Its translation is CASSSGFFGGASTGELFF.

At least ten counts were recorded for this clonotype. The chain combines TRBV7-9 with TRBJ2-5, with TRBD2 matching over 12 bases. Germline CDR1 and CDR2: SEHNR and FQNEAQ (reference sequence). The length of the CDR3 is 15 residues. V dropped 4 bases and J dropped 5; count of bases not matched to a gene: 5. The CDR3 is CASSSASGGAETQYF. Written as DNA, the CDR3 is TGTGCCAGCAGCTCCGCTAGCGGGGGGGCGGAGACCCAGTACTTC.

This clonotype was counted ten times or more. The rearrangement uses TRBV3-1 and TRBJ2-1, with TRBD1 identical over 8 bases. Germline assignment: CDR1 LGHDT and CDR2 YNNKEL (reference sequence). J lost 6 bases, V lost 4 bases, and 8 bases had no gene match. The CDR3 spans 15 residues. CDR3 sequence: CASSLGQGSTNEQFF. The CDR3 DNA reads TGTGCCAGCAGCCTAGGACAGGGTAGTACCAATGAGCAGTTCTTC.

This clonotype was counted many times. CDR3 in DNA: TGCGCCAGCAGCTTAGGGACTAGTCAAGAGACCCAGTACTTC. Encoded protein: CASSLGTSQETQYF. The chain carries TRBV5-1 and TRBJ2-5; 8 nucleotides agree with TRBD2. This CDR3 is 14 amino acids long. V lost 2 bases to trimming and J lost 2 bases; unmatched junction nucleotides: 2. Germline V gene lookup returns CDR1 SGHRS and CDR2 YFSETQ. Full variable domain (remainder filled in from reference TRBV5-1 and TRBJ2-5): KAGVTQTPRYLIKTRGQQVTLSCSPISGHRSVSWYQQTPGQGLQFLFEYFSETQRNKGNFPGRFSGRQFSNSRSEMNVSTLELGDSALYLCASSLGTSQETQYFGPGTRLLVL.

Many counts were recorded for this clonotype. The chain uses TRBV12-3 or TRBV12-4 and TRBJ1-5; no clear D. The CDR3 totals 13 residues. With 7 bases removed from V and 1 base from J, the gap between germline ends came to 8 bases. This CDR3 is CASMGSSNQPQHF. CDR3 in DNA: TGTGCCAGCATGGGGTCAAGCAATCAGCCCCAGCATTTT.

In its sample, this clonotype was seen many times. Written as DNA, the CDR3 is TGTGCCAGCAGTTACGAGGGGGGGCTATACAATGAGCAGTTCTTC. This sequence encodes CASSYEGGLYNEQFF. This chain uses TRBV6-2 or TRBV6-3 with TRBJ2-1; TRBD2 might be the D (7 bases). Trimming took off 2 bases at V and 4 bases at J, with 12 bases between the two ends. This CDR3 spans 15 amino acids. The V gene's germline CDR1 is MNHEY and CDR2 SVGEGT.